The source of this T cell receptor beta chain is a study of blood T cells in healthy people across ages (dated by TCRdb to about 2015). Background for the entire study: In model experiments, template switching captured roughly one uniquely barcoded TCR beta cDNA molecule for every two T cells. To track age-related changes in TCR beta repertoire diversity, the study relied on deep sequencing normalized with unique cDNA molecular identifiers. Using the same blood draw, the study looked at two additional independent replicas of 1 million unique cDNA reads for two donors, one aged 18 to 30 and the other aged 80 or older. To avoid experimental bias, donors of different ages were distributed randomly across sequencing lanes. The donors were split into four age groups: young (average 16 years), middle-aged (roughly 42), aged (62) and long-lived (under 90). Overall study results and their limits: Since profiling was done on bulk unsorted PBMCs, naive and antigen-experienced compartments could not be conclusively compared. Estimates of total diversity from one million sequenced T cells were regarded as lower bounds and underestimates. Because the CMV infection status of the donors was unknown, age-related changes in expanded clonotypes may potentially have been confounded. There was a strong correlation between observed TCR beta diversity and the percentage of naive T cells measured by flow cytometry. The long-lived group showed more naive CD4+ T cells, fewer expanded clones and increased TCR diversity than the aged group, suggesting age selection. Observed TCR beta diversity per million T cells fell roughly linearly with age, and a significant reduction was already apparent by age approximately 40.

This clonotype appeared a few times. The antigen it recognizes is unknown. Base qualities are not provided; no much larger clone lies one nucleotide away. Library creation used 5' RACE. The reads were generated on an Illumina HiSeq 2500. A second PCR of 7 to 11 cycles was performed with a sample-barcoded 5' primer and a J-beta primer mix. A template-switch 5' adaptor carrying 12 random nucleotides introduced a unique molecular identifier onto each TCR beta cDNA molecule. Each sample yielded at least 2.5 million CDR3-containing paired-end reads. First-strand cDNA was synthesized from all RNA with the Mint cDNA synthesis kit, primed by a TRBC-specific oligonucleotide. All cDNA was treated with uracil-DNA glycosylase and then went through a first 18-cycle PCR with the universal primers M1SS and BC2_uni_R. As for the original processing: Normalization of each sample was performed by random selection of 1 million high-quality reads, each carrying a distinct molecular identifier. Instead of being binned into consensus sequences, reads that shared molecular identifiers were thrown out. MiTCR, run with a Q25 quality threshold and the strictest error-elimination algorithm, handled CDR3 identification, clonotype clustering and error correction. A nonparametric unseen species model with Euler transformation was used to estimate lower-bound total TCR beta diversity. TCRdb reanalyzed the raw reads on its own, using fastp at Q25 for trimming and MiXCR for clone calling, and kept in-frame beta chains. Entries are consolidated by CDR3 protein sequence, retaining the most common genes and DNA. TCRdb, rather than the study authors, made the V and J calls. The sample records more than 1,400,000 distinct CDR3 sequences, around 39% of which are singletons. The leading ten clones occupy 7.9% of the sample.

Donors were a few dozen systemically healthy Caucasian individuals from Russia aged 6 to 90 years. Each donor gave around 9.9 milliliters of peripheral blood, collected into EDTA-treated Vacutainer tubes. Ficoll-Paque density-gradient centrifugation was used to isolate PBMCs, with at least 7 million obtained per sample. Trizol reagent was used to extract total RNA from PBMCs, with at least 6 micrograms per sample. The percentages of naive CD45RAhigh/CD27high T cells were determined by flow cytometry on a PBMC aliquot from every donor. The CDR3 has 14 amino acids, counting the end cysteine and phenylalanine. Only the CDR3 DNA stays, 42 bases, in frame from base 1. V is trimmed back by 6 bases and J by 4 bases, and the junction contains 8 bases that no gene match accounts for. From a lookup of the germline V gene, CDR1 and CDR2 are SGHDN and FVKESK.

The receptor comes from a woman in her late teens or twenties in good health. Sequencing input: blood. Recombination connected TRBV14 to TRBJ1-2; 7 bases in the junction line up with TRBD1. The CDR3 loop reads CASSPDRLSYGYTF. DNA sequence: TGTGCCAGCAGTCCGGACAGGTTGTCCTATGGCTACACCTTC.